This is a list of T cell receptor beta chains from one sample in a study of blood T cell repertoires in COVID-19. Sequencing was performed with immunoSEQ multiplex PCR; in TCRdb, only in-frame clones are kept and a portion is missing. The table records about 140,000 clones, approximately 84% of them present only once. Sequencing input: PBMCs or T cells enriched from blood (not recorded which). The source is a woman in her forties or fifties with acute COVID-19. Both conserved end residues are part of each CDR3. The D gene is left open where the match is weak. Size is stated for part of the rows, as once, few or many counts, or as a class when the clone is expanded.

>TRBD1|TRBV7-2|.|TRBJ2-7
TGTGCCAGCAGCTTAGCTGAGACAGGGACCTACGAGCAGTACTTC
CASSLAETGTYEQYF
>TRBD2|TRBV7-2|.|TRBJ2-2
TGTGCCAGCAGCTTAGCTTACAGCGGGGTCAACACCGGGGAGCTGTTTTTT
CASSLAYSGVNTGELFF
>.|TRBV3-1/TRBV3-2|many|TRBJ2-2
TGTGCCAGCAGCCAAGGCGTCCTGACCGGGGAGCTGTTTTTT
CASSQGVLTGELFF
>TRBD2|TRBV7-9|.|TRBJ2-7
TGTGCCGTGGGCGGGAGTTTTTCCTACGAGCAGTACTTC
CAVGGSFSYEQYF
>.|TRBV10-3|.|TRBJ1-6
TGTGCCATCAGTGAGGAGGCACCATCCTATAATTCACCCCTCCACTTT
CAISEEAPSYNSPLHF
>.|TRBV6-2/TRBV6-3|.|TRBJ1-5
TGTGCCAGCAGCTCTTCATCGGAGGTTCAGCCCCAGCATTTT
CASSSSSEVQPQHF
>.|TRBV30|.|TRBJ1-2
TGTGCCTGGAGTGTAGCGGGCGGCTACACCTTC
CAWSVAGGYTF
>.|TRBV19|.|TRBJ2-3
TGTGCCAGTGGCAGGGATGGTGATACGCAGTATTTT
CASGRDGDTQYF
>TRBD1|TRBV14|.|TRBJ1-2
TGTGCCAGCAGCCTAACGACAGGGTTGATCGGCTACACCTTC
CASSLTTGLIGYTF
>.|TRBV7-9|.|TRBJ2-1
TGTGCCAGCAGCTCCCTCCGGTCCCTTGAGCAGTTCTTC
CASSSLRSLEQFF
>TRBD2|TRBV27|.|TRBJ2-3
TGTGCCAGCAGTCTTTTTCTGGGGGGGGTCGATACGCAGTATTTT
CASSLFLGGVDTQYF
>TRBD2|TRBV4-1|.|TRBJ2-3
TGCGCCAGCAGACTAGCGGGGCAGATCACAGATACGCAGTATTTT
CASRLAGQITDTQYF
>TRBD2|TRBV5-6|.|TRBJ2-2
TGTGCCAGCAGTCGGATGCTAGCGGGAGAGAACGGGGAGCTGTTTTTT
CASSRMLAGENGELFF
>TRBD2|TRBV6-1|.|TRBJ2-4
TGTGCCAGCAGTGGGGGACTAGCGGGATTAGCCAAAAACATTCAGTACTTC
CASSGGLAGLAKNIQYF
>TRBD2|TRBV5-1|once|TRBJ2-5
TGCGCCAGCAGCTTGGGACTAGCGGGAGGTACCTTCTACCAAGAGACCCAGTACTTC
CASSLGLAGGTFYQETQYF
>.|TRBV2|many|TRBJ1-5
TGTGCCAGCAGAGCCCGGGACAATAGCAATCAGCCCCAGCATTTT
CASRARDNSNQPQHF
>TRBD1|TRBV7-3|.|TRBJ1-1
TGTGCCAGCAGCCCCCAGGGGGGTCGGGACACTGAAGCTTTCTTT
CASSPQGGRDTEAFF
>TRBD2|TRBV28|.|TRBJ2-7
TGTGCCAGCAGCGAGACTAGCGGGAGCCCCCGGCAGTACTTC
CASSETSGSPRQYF
>TRBD1|TRBV7-9|once|TRBJ1-1
TGTGCCAGCAGCTTAGACCGGACAGGGGCGGACACTGAAGCTTTCTTT
CASSLDRTGADTEAFF
>TRBD2|TRBV5-6|.|TRBJ2-2
TGTGCCAGCAACTACGTCCGGACTAGGTCCACCGGGGAGCTGTTTTTT
CASNYVRTRSTGELFF
>.|TRBV18|.|TRBJ1-1
TGTGCCAGCTCACCAGGGCAGAACACTGAAGCTTTCTTT
CASSPGQNTEAFF
>.|TRBV13|.|TRBJ2-3
TGTGCCAGCAGCCTCAATGGTGAGGAGGCAGATACGCAGTATTTT
CASSLNGEEADTQYF
>TRBD1|TRBV4-2|.|TRBJ1-4
TGTGCCAGCAGCCGAAACACCGGGACAGGGGGCAGCGAGAAACTGTTTTTT
CASSRNTGTGGSEKLFF
>.|TRBV7-2|.|TRBJ1-3
TGTGCCAGCAGCCCCCAGACTGGAAACACCATATATTTT
CASSPQTGNTIYF
>TRBD2|TRBV10-1|.|TRBJ2-1
TGCGCCAGCAGCGACGCTAGCGGGTCCTACAATGAGCAGTTCTTC
CASSDASGSYNEQFF
>.|TRBV5-5|.|TRBJ1-2
TGTGCCAGCAGCTTGGGGGCGTCAAGAGCTGGTGGCTACACCTTC
CASSLGASRAGGYTF
>.|TRBV9|.|TRBJ2-1
TGTGCCAGCAGCGTAGAGGGGTCTCGCGGTGAGCAGTTCTTC
CASSVEGSRGEQFF
>TRBD1|TRBV18|few|TRBJ1-1
TGTGCCAGCCAAGGATACAGGGGGAGAGACTCTGAAGCTTTCTTT
CASQGYRGRDSEAFF
>TRBD1|TRBV7-2|.|TRBJ2-7
TGTGCCAGCAGCTCCACCCAGGGGGCGGGAGAGCAGTACTTC
CASSSTQGAGEQYF
>.|TRBV24-1|.|TRBJ1-5
TGTGCCACCAGTGATTTGGCGAAAGGGGGCAATCAGCCCCAGCATTTT
CATSDLAKGGNQPQHF
>.|TRBV18|.|TRBJ1-2
TGTGCCAGCTCACCACCTTCAGAATCTAACTATGGCTACACCTTC
CASSPPSESNYGYTF
>.|TRBV29-1|.|TRBJ1-4
TGCAGCGCCTGGGGGGGCACTAATGAAAAACTGTTTTTT
CSAWGGTNEKLFF
>TRBD2|TRBV9|.|TRBJ2-5
TGTGCCAGCAGCGTAACGATAGCGGGAGATGGGGAGACCCAGTACTTC
CASSVTIAGDGETQYF
>.|TRBV2|.|TRBJ2-1
TGTGCCAGCAGTTCACGGGAAAACCTCCGTCACAATGAGCAGTTCTTC
CASSSRENLRHNEQFF
>.|TRBV6-1|once|TRBJ1-4
TGTGCCAGCAGTGATTTAGCCCCGGGAGGTGAAAAACTGTTTTTT
CASSDLAPGGEKLFF
>.|TRBV3-1/TRBV3-2|.|TRBJ2-7
TGTGCCAGCAGCCAGGGCCTAAGCTCCTACGAGCAGTACTTC
CASSQGLSSYEQYF
>.|TRBV3-1/TRBV3-2|.|TRBJ1-1
TGTGCCAGCAGCCAAGGAGAGGTCGTCAGTGAAGCTTTCTTT
CASSQGEVVSEAFF
>.|TRBV7-9|.|TRBJ2-5
TGTGCCAGCAGCTTCAGGCAACAAGAGACCCAGTACTTC
CASSFRQQETQYF
>TRBD2|TRBV29-1|.|TRBJ2-1
TGCAGCGTTGCCCCCAGAGGACTAGTTGGAGGAAGTGAGCAGTTCTTC
CSVAPRGLVGGSEQFF
>.|TRBV4-3|.|TRBJ1-3
TGCGCCAGCAGCCTCAGGGGATCTGGAAACACCATATATTTT
CASSLRGSGNTIYF
>TRBD2|TRBV4-2|.|TRBJ2-3
TGTGCCAGCAGCCAAGATGGGACGGGAGGGACAGATACGCAGTATTTT
CASSQDGTGGTDTQYF
>.|TRBV5-1|few|TRBJ1-1
TGCGCCAGCAGTTGGACTGGGGGCAACACTGAAGCTTTCTTT
CASSWTGGNTEAFF
>TRBD1|TRBV3-1/TRBV3-2|once|TRBJ1-4
TGTGCCAGCAGCCGAACAGGGGGAACTAATGAAAAACTGTTTTTT
CASSRTGGTNEKLFF
>.|TRBV14|.|TRBJ2-3
TGTGCCAGCAGCTTTGGAGGGGCGGGAGATACGCAGTATTTT
CASSFGGAGDTQYF
>TRBD2|TRBV7-6|.|TRBJ2-7
TGTGCCAGCAGCCCTAGCGGGAGAGAGCAGTACTTC
CASSPSGREQYF
>.|TRBV7-9|.|TRBJ1-1
TGTGCCAGCACCCAGCCCGTGGGGCAGGCCCAAGCTTTCTTT
CASTQPVGQAQAFF
>TRBD2|TRBV5-1|.|TRBJ2-1
TGCGCCAGCAGCTTGGTGGCTAGCGGATACAATGAGCAGTTCTTC
CASSLVASGYNEQFF
>TRBD1|TRBV27|.|TRBJ2-7
TGTGCCAGCAGAAGGCAAGGAACAGGGGCCCCAGGATCTGGTGAGCAGTACTTC
CASRRQGTGAPGSGEQYF
>.|TRBV27|.|TRBJ2-3
TGTGCCAGCTATGGGACTCTCACAGATACGCAGTATTTT
CASYGTLTDTQYF
>TRBD2|TRBV6-2/TRBV6-3|.|TRBJ2-7
TGTGCCAGCAGTGCCTTCCACCTAGCGGGGGGGGACGAGCAGTACTTC
CASSAFHLAGGDEQYF
>.|TRBV7-2|.|TRBJ2-7
TGTGCCAGCAGCTTCCATGAAACGGGAGTCGTCTACGAGCAGTACTTC
CASSFHETGVVYEQYF
>TRBD2|TRBV4-3|.|TRBJ2-7
TGCGCCAGCAGCCAGAGAGCGGGAGTAACCTACGAGCAGTACTTC
CASSQRAGVTYEQYF
>TRBD1|TRBV10-3|.|TRBJ2-5
TGTGCCAGGTCGACAGGGGATCAGGAAGAGACCCAGTACTTC
CARSTGDQEETQYF
>TRBD2|TRBV10-3|.|TRBJ2-1
TGTGCCATCAGCGAAAGACTAGCGGGAGGGCCAAGAGATCCGGATGAGCAGTTCTTC
CAISERLAGGPRDPDEQFF